These 29 T cell receptor beta chains share one sample of origin, sequenced in a study of cytomegalovirus exposure and HLA in healthy donors. Primers: 60 Vbeta forward and 13 Jbeta reverse. Clones were read by immunoSEQ multiplex PCR, and TCRdb kept only the in-frame ones, dropping some. This sample yields 95,000 to 150,000 clones, of which around 80% are seen a single time; roughly 1.1% belongs to the top ten. Material for sequencing was PBMCs. These receptors came from a woman in her twenties or thirties in good health and CMV-seronegative.

The CDR3 region is CSVEYGRGDTQYF. CDR3 bases: TGCAGCGTTGAATACGGGAGAGGAGATACGCAGTATTTT. V usage is TRBV29-1 and J usage is TRBJ2-3; tentative D call: TRBD2 (6 bases). CDR1 SQVTM and CDR2 ANQGSEA come from the germline V gene. Trimming took off 2 bases at V and 5 bases at J, with 11 bases between the two ends. This CDR3 is built from 13 residues.

V usage is TRBV27 and J usage is TRBJ2-7, with a weak D call TRBD1 (6 bases). With 8 bases removed from V and 5 bases from J, the gap between germline ends came to 16 bases. The V gene's germline CDR1 is MNHEY and CDR2 SMNVEV (reference sequence). This CDR3 is 13 amino acids long. The CDR3 here is CASFGMGAHEQYF. The DNA of the CDR3 is TGTGCCAGCTTTGGGATGGGGGCACACGAGCAGTACTTC.

The chain combines TRBV2 with TRBJ1-6; D is perhaps TRBD1 (5 bases). This CDR3 contains 18 residues. The V end was cut by 6 bases, the J end by 0 bases, with 18 bases between. Germline-derived CDR1 and CDR2 are SNHLY and FYNNEI. The CDR3 is CASRPPQGSSSYNSPLHF. CDR3 DNA sequence: TGTGCCAGCAGGCCGCCGCAGGGATCGAGCTCCTATAATTCACCCCTCCACTTT.

This clone was seen more than once but under ten times. The rearrangement uses TRBV5-1 and TRBJ1-6; 9 bases map to TRBD1. The CDR3 sequence is 16 residues long. Germline lookup yields CDR1 SGHRS and CDR2 YFSETQ. J was trimmed by 7 bases and V by 5 bases; bases with no gene match: 10. The CDR3: CASRYLDRGNNSPLHF. As DNA, the CDR3 is TGCGCCAGCAGGTACCTGGACAGGGGAAACAATTCACCCCTCCACTTT.

J is TRBJ1-6 and V is TRBV6-5; 7 bases align to TRBD1. Trimming at V came to 5 bases and at J to 5 bases, leaving 6 bases not matched to a gene. The CDR3 has 15 residues. Germline-derived CDR1 and CDR2 are MNHEY and SVGAGI. The CDR3 region has the DNA TGTGCCAGCAGTCGGGGACAGAAGAATAATTCACCCCTCCACTTT. Amino acid sequence: CASSRGQKNNSPLHF.

The J gene is TRBJ1-5, the V gene TRBV5-4; 9 positions agree with TRBD1. V shed 5 bases, J shed 2 bases, and the junction held 5 bases outside the gene matches. The CDR3 extends over 15 amino acids. CDR1 and CDR2 (germline): SGHNT, YYREEE (reference sequence). This CDR3 reads CASRGDRAGNQPQHF. In DNA, the CDR3 is TGTGCCAGCAGGGGGGACAGGGCGGGCAATCAGCCCCAGCATTTT.

The count of this clone is one. This chain uses TRBV30 with TRBJ2-2; 9 nucleotides agree with TRBD2. V trimming: 0 bases; J trimming: 5 bases; junction bases outside the gene matches: 4. CDR1 and CDR2 (germline): GTSNPN, SVGIG (reference sequence). This CDR3 region has 15 residues. CDR3 in amino acids: CAWSVLAGRTGELFF. Written as DNA, the CDR3 is TGTGCCTGGAGTGTACTAGCGGGTAGGACCGGGGAGCTGTTTTTT.

V and J are TRBV5-1 and TRBJ2-5; 8 positions match TRBD2. The trim removed 4 bases at V and 4 bases at J, leaving 6 bases unmatched. Germline V gene sequence: CDR1 SGHRS, CDR2 YFSETQ. This CDR3 has 14 residues. The CDR3 DNA is TGCGCCAGCAGCACGGGAGGGCCGGGAGAGACCCAGTACTTC. The encoded protein is CASSTGGPGETQYF.

This chain joins TRBV27 and TRBJ2-2, with a possible D match to TRBD1 (6 bases). V was pared by 6 bases and J by 13 bases, with 21 bases between. The CDR3 totals 14 residues. Germline V lookup: CDR1 MNHEY, CDR2 SMNVEV (reference sequence). The CDR3 region is CASSPIDRLQRLFF. Here the CDR3 DNA reads TGTGCCAGCAGCCCAATCGACAGGTTACAGAGGCTGTTTTTT.

This chain joins TRBV29-1 and TRBJ2-1, with D maybe TRBD2 (5 bases). This CDR3 is built from 14 residues. V dropped 6 bases and J dropped 2 bases, with 14 bases sitting between them. The germline V gene encodes CDR1 SQVTM and CDR2 ANQGSEA. The CDR3 loop is CSVEGNIAYNEQFF. Written as DNA, the CDR3 is TGCAGCGTCGAGGGAAATATTGCCTACAATGAGCAGTTCTTC.

The chain couples TRBV4-1 to TRBJ2-7, with TRBD2 as a possible D gene (6 bases). Germline V CDR1 and CDR2: MGHRA, YSYEKL. With 0 bases removed from V and 2 bases from J, the gap between germline ends came to 11 bases. CDR3 size: 15 residues. CDR3 protein: CASSQDGRGTYEQYF. The CDR3 nucleotides read TGCGCCAGCAGCCAAGACGGGCGGGGAACCTACGAGCAGTACTTC.

The rearrangement joins TRBV11-3 to TRBJ2-3; 7 bases are a match to TRBD2. Trimming cost V 0 bases and J 2 bases; bases outside gene matches: 8. The CDR3 has 17 residues. Germline CDR1 and CDR2: SGHNT and YENEEA. The CDR3 loop reads CASSLDGGRSVTDTQYF. The CDR3 DNA is TGTGCCAGCAGCTTAGACGGGGGGAGGTCGGTCACAGATACGCAGTATTTT. Combining the CDR3 with reference TRBV11-3 and TRBJ2-3 gives the whole variable domain EAGVVQSPRYKIIEKKQPVAFWCNPISGHNTLYWYLQNLGQGPELLIRYENEEAVDDSQLPKDRFSAERLKGVDSTLKIQPAELGDSAVYLCASSLDGGRSVTDTQYFGPGTRLTVL.

A note on this clone: This sample also contains other DNA sequences that code for the same CDR3. The chain recombines TRBV21-1 with TRBJ1-2; the table's D call TRBD1 went unverified against the DNA. TRBV21-1 is reported as a pseudogene. The CDR3 totals 14 residues. CDR3 amino acids: CASLMAGGSYGYTF. For the CDR3, the DNA is TGTGCCAGCCTGATGGCAGGGGGGAGCTATGGCTACACCTTC.

The rearrangement joins TRBV25-1 to TRBJ1-2, with no clear D. This CDR3 has 11 amino acids. V was pared by 10 bases and J by 1 base, with 7 bases between. In germline, CDR1 is MGHDK, CDR2 SYGVNS. The CDR3 protein is CATLDNYGYTF. The CDR3 DNA reads as TGTGCCACCCTAGATAACTATGGCTACACCTTC.

V is TRBV2 and J is TRBJ2-7; D ambiguous. Trimming pared 7 bases from V and 6 bases from J, leaving 16 bases between. The length of the CDR3 is 13 residues. Germline V gene lookup returns CDR1 SNHLY and CDR2 FYNNEI. CDR3 protein: CASTTREPGEQYF. CDR3 bases: TGTGCCAGCACCACGAGAGAGCCTGGCGAGCAGTACTTC.

This chain joins TRBV18 and TRBJ2-1; the match to TRBD2 covers 7 bases. CDR1 and CDR2 from the germline V gene are KGHSH and LQKENI. This CDR3 contains 15 residues. After removal of 4 bases from V and 4 bases from J, the junction contained 7 bases not matched to a gene. Here the CDR3 reads CASSLWDGGYNEQFF. The CDR3 nucleotides read TGTGCCAGCTCACTCTGGGACGGGGGGTACAATGAGCAGTTCTTC.

The chain joins TRBV7-9 to TRBJ1-1; D is possibly TRBD1 (6 bases). The CDR3 sequence is 14 residues long. The germline V and J ends were trimmed by 3 bases and 4 bases, with 12 bases remaining between them. CDR1 is SEHNR, CDR2 FQNEAQ, per germline (reference sequence). The DNA for the CDR3 is TGTGCCAGCAGCTTCCAGGGGAGTGGCACTGAAGCTTTCTTT. Translation gives CASSFQGSGTEAFF.

In its sample, this clone was seen a few times. The chain carries TRBV2 and TRBJ2-5; 7 positions match TRBD2. With V trimmed by 1 base and J by 6 bases, 8 bases remained unmatched. CDR3 length: 15 residues. Germline lookup yields CDR1 SNHLY and CDR2 FYNNEI. CDR3 protein: CASSEERGGSKTQYF. The CDR3 DNA reads as TGTGCCAGCAGTGAAGAAAGGGGAGGGTCTAAGACCCAGTACTTC.

This clone has a handful of counts. This chain uses TRBV6-5 with TRBJ1-2; no firm D call. The germline V gene encodes CDR1 MNHEY and CDR2 SVGAGI. V gave up 4 bases and J gave up 8 bases, with 17 bases separating them. The CDR3 loop spans 14 amino acids. CDR3 sequence: CASSSGISTAGYTF. DNA for the CDR3: TGTGCCAGCAGTTCCGGGATTTCTACGGCCGGCTACACCTTC.

This clone has just one count. The chain employs TRBV5-1 and TRBJ2-7, with a weak D call TRBD1 (6 bases). Germline loops: CDR1 SGHRS, CDR2 YFSETQ. Trimming removed 4 bases from V and 2 bases from J, with 19 bases in between. The CDR3 loop spans 16 amino acids. CDR3 nucleotide sequence: TGCGCCAGCAGCCCCGACTCCGACAGGATTGCCTACGAGCAGTACTTC. This gives the protein CASSPDSDRIAYEQYF.

The V gene is TRBV7-9, the J gene TRBJ1-3; a possible D gene is TRBD1 (5 bases). Per the germline V gene, CDR1 is SEHNR and CDR2 is FQNEAQ (reference sequence). Deletions cut 2 bases from V and 2 bases from J, with 13 bases between. The length of the CDR3 is 16 residues. As DNA, the CDR3 is TGTGCCAGCAGCTTAAATCGGGGGAGGGCTGGAAACACCATATATTTT. Translating it yields CASSLNRGRAGNTIYF.

The genes are TRBV7-3 and TRBJ1-1; D is unclear. Trimming took off 0 bases at V and 4 bases at J, with 12 bases between the two ends. Germline V gene lookup returns CDR1 SGHTA and CDR2 FQGTGA. The CDR3 extends over 15 amino acids. The chain's CDR3 is CASSLTKVSGTEAFF. CDR3 bases: TGTGCCAGCAGCTTAACTAAAGTCTCGGGCACTGAAGCTTTCTTT.

The rearrangement uses TRBV7-6 and TRBJ1-5; D gene ambiguous. The germline gives CDR1 SGHVS, CDR2 FNYEAQ. The ends were cut back, 2 bases at V and 8 bases at J, with 19 bases in the middle. This CDR3 is 16 amino acids long. The chain's CDR3 is CASSLRSVRGIEPQHF. CDR3 DNA sequence: TGTGCCAGCAGCTTAAGGTCCGTTCGGGGAATCGAGCCCCAGCATTTT.

CDR3 region: CASSTLALPTDTQYF. The CDR3 nucleotides read TGTGCCAGCAGCACCCTAGCGTTACCCACAGATACGCAGTATTTT. The chain couples TRBV9 to TRBJ2-3; possibly TRBD2 for D (6 bases). Germline CDR1 is SGDLS and CDR2 is YYNGEE. The germline V and J ends were trimmed by 4 bases and 2 bases, with 14 bases remaining between them. This CDR3 is 15 amino acids long. The variable domain in full, with the rest retrieved from reference TRBV9 and TRBJ2-3, is DSGVTQTPKHLITATGQRVTLRCSPRSGDLSVYWYQQSLDQGLQFLIQYYNGEERAKGNILERFSAQQFPDLHSELNLSSLELGDSALYFCASSTLALPTDTQYFGPGTRLTVL.

This chain links TRBV7-8 with TRBJ2-5; D is ambiguous. Germline CDR1 is SGHVS and CDR2 is FQNEAQ. Between the trimmed V and J ends, which lost 1 base and 13 bases, there was a span of 16 bases. There are 13 residues in the CDR3. CDR3 nucleotides: TGTGCCAGCAGCTTAGAGGAGCTTACGATATCGTACTTC. It translates to CASSLEELTISYF.

The chain has TRBV29-1 and TRBJ2-3, with TRBD2 matching over 7 bases. The germline V gene encodes CDR1 SQVTM and CDR2 ANQGSEA. There are 13 residues in the CDR3. In DNA, the CDR3 is TGCGCCACCAGGGTGGGGAGGGCAGATACGCAGTATTTT. Translating it yields CATRVGRADTQYF.

This clone was counted only a few times. The chain employs TRBV15 and TRBJ1-2, with 10 bases lining up with TRBD1. Germline V gene lookup returns CDR1 LNHNV and CDR2 YYDKDF (reference sequence). The V gene end was trimmed by 1 base and the J gene end by 4 bases; junction bases not matched to a gene: 3. The CDR3 has 15 residues. The CDR3 nucleotides are TGTGCCACCAGCAGAGTCGACAGGGGGCTCTATGGCTACACCTTC. Translating it yields CATSRVDRGLYGYTF.

This chain links TRBV7-9 with TRBJ1-2, with 7 bases identical to TRBD1. The ends lost 4 bases at V and 2 bases at J; junction bases unmatched: 10. This CDR3 is 16 amino acids long. Looked up from germline, CDR1 is SEHNR and CDR2 is FQNEAQ (reference sequence). CDR3 coding DNA: TGTGCCAGCAGCTCAGGACAGGCGCCGGCCAACTATGGCTACACCTTC. This encodes CASSSGQAPANYGYTF.

This chain connects TRBV29-1 to TRBJ2-1; 10 nucleotides match TRBD2. Germline V gives CDR1 SQVTM, CDR2 ANQGSEA. The junction had 9 bases not matched to a gene; V was cut back by 7 bases and J by 6 bases. The CDR3 is 14 amino acids. The CDR3 nucleotides are TGCAGCGCAACCCGGACTAGCGGTCCCAATGAGCAGTTCTTC. The encoded protein is CSATRTSGPNEQFF.